Each of the 17 T cell receptor beta chains below was sequenced from the same sample in a study of cytomegalovirus exposure and HLA in healthy donors. This PCR relied on a set of 60 Vbeta primers and 13 Jbeta primers. The assay was immunoSEQ multiplex PCR, and TCRdb's table has in-frame clones only and misses some. The table has approximately 300,000 clones, 75% to 90% seen once. Specimen: PBMCs. These receptors all stem from a girl aged 2 to 10 in good health and CMV-seronegative.

This clone appeared a single time. The rearrangement joins TRBV9 to TRBJ2-3; D is perhaps TRBD2 (6 bases). Germline V gives CDR1 SGDLS, CDR2 YYNGEE. The CDR3 length is 16 residues. The V gene lost 4 bases and the J gene lost 0 bases, with 15 bases spanning the gap. The CDR3 spells CASSPRRGPSTDTQYF. The CDR3 DNA reads TGTGCCAGCAGCCCCCGGCGGGGCCCAAGCACAGATACGCAGTATTTT.

The J gene is TRBJ2-4, the V gene TRBV5-1, with 9 bases matching TRBD2. In germline, CDR1 is SGHRS, CDR2 YFSETQ. The ends lost 7 bases at V and 8 bases at J; junction bases unmatched: 7. The CDR3 is 13 amino acids. This CDR3 is CASGPAGGDIQYF. The CDR3, as DNA: TGCGCCAGCGGCCCGGCGGGGGGGGACATTCAGTACTTC.

The chain couples TRBV6-5 to TRBJ1-1; D not certain. The V end lost 1 base, the J end lost 1 base, and 10 bases lay between the germline ends. From germline, CDR1 is MNHEY and CDR2 SVGAGI. The CDR3 is 15 residues long. CDR3 region: CASSYWGEGNTEAFF. As DNA, the CDR3 is TGTGCCAGCAGTTACTGGGGTGAGGGGAACACTGAAGCTTTCTTT.

Here the CDR3 DNA reads TGTGCCACCAGCGGACCACACCGACAGACTCACAATGAGCAGTTCTTC. Translation gives CATSGPHRQTHNEQFF. V and J are TRBV15 and TRBJ2-1; D is perhaps TRBD1 (5 bases). Germline lookup yields CDR1 LNHNV and CDR2 YYDKDF (reference sequence). The CDR3 spans 16 residues. Trimming took off 5 bases at V and 5 bases at J, with 19 bases between the two ends.

This clone was observed a few times. V and J are TRBV28 and TRBJ2-2, with D hard to call. The germline CDR1 and CDR2 sequences are MDHEN and SYDVKM. Trimming cost V 6 bases and J 0 bases, with 11 bases left between them. This CDR3 contains 15 residues. The CDR3 protein is CASRTELANTGELFF. CDR3 nucleotide sequence: TGTGCCAGCAGAACCGAGCTCGCGAACACCGGGGAGCTGTTTTTT. Combining the CDR3 with reference TRBV28 and TRBJ2-2 gives the whole variable domain DVKVTQSSRYLVKRTGEKVFLECVQDMDHENMFWYRQDPGLGLRLIYFSYDVKMKEKGDIPEGYSVSREKKERFSLILESASTNQTSMYLCASRTELANTGELFFGEGSRLTVL.

The rearrangement uses TRBV19 and TRBJ1-5; D is possibly TRBD1 (5 bases). CDR3 length: 15 amino acids. V lost 7 bases to trimming and J lost 0 bases, with 13 bases between them. CDR1 LNHDA and CDR2 SQIVND come from the germline V gene (reference sequence). CDR3 in amino acids: CASTPGPYSNQPQHF. CDR3 nucleotide sequence: TGTGCCAGTACCCCAGGGCCTTATAGCAATCAGCCCCAGCATTTT. The full variable domain, completed using reference TRBV19 and TRBJ1-5, is DGGITQSPKYLFRKEGQNVTLSCEQNLNHDAMYWYRQDPGQGLRLIYYSQIVNDFQKGDIAEGYSVSREKKESFPLTVTSAQKNPTAFYLCASTPGPYSNQPQHFGDGTRLSIL.

The chain combines TRBV5-5 with TRBJ2-5; a possible D gene is TRBD1 (5 bases). TRBJ2-7 explains the end of the DNA better; the J call may be wrong. CDR3 size: 15 residues. Germline CDR1 is SGHKS and CDR2 is YYEKEE (reference sequence). Here the CDR3 DNA reads TGTGCCAGCAGCTGGCAGGGTCCACCCTCCTACGAGCAGTACTTC. Translation: CASSWQGPPSYEQYF.

The chain has TRBV28 and TRBJ1-2, with 7 bases matching TRBD1. The germline V gene encodes CDR1 MDHEN and CDR2 SYDVKM. Trimming cost V 2 bases and J 4 bases; bases outside gene matches: 4. The CDR3 length is 14 residues. The CDR3 loop reads CASSLQGDPYGYTF. In DNA form, the CDR3 reads TGTGCCAGCAGTTTACAGGGGGACCCCTATGGCTACACCTTC.

The chain recombines TRBV10-3 with TRBJ2-3, with D tentatively TRBD2 (5 bases). Between the trimmed V and J ends, which lost 4 bases and 2 bases, there was a span of 10 bases. The CDR3 runs 14 residues. CDR1 is ENHRY, CDR2 SYGVKD, per germline. The CDR3 sequence: CAISARESTDTQYF. CDR3 bases: TGTGCCATCAGTGCGAGGGAGTCCACAGATACGCAGTATTTT.

This chain connects TRBV7-8 to TRBJ1-3; 8 bases agree with TRBD1. V gave up 7 bases and J gave up 3 bases; unmatched junction bases: 8. Germline values: CDR1 SGHVS, CDR2 FQNEAQ. This CDR3 contains 15 residues. CDR3 coding DNA: TGTGCCAGCACCAGGACAGGGTCGGATGGAAACACCATATATTTT. Translating gives CASTRTGSDGNTIYF.

This rearrangement joins TRBV28 to TRBJ1-6; D gene ambiguous. Germline V gene data show CDR1 as MDHEN and CDR2 as SYDVKM. V was clipped by 7 bases and J by 10 bases, with 11 bases between them. The CDR3 consists of 12 residues. This chain's CDR3 is CASTESGSPLHF. DNA for the CDR3: TGTGCCAGCACCGAATCCGGGTCACCCCTCCACTTT.

Here the CDR3 reads CASSFLGARKYGYTF. DNA for the CDR3: TGTGCCAGCAGTTTTTTGGGAGCTAGGAAGTATGGCTACACCTTC. This chain uses TRBV28 with TRBJ1-2; D is uncertain. Trimming removed 3 bases at V and 5 bases at J, with 16 bases between. Germline loops: CDR1 MDHEN, CDR2 SYDVKM. The CDR3 length is 15 residues.

The table lists this clone with a few counts. J is TRBJ2-1 and V is TRBV6-5, with a weak D call TRBD1 (6 bases). CDR1 MNHEY and CDR2 SVGAGI come from the germline V gene. The ends were cut back, 2 bases at V and 10 bases at J, with 9 bases in the middle. The CDR3 spans 12 residues. CDR3 nucleotides: TGTGCCAGCAGTTACGACGGACAGGAGCAGTTCTTC. It specifies CASSYDGQEQFF.

The CDR3 region is CASGPSGKETQYF. In DNA form, the CDR3 reads TGTGCCAGCGGGCCGAGCGGGAAAGAGACCCAGTACTTC. The chain combines TRBV7-9 with TRBJ2-5, with 7 nucleotides matching TRBD2. The CDR3 is 13 residues long. V shed 8 bases, J shed 3 bases, and the junction held 6 bases outside the gene matches. Germline CDR1 and CDR2: SEHNR and FQNEAQ (reference sequence).

J is TRBJ1-1 and V is TRBV27; D remains unclear. Germline loops: CDR1 MNHEY, CDR2 SMNVEV (reference sequence). The CDR3 extends over 13 amino acids. The germline V and J ends were trimmed by 2 bases and 8 bases, with 12 bases remaining between them. The CDR3: CASSLVVNGEAFF. The CDR3 DNA reads TGTGCCAGCAGTTTAGTGGTGAATGGCGAAGCTTTCTTT.

The chain employs TRBV6-1 and TRBJ2-6; 9 nucleotides agree with TRBD1. Germline CDR1 reads MNHNS; CDR2 reads SASEGT. The length of the CDR3 is 15 residues. V lost 11 bases to trimming and J lost 4 bases; unmatched junction nucleotides: 9. As DNA, the CDR3 is TGTGCCGGGGGACAGGGACTTTCAGGGGCCAACGTCCTGACTTTC. It translates to CAGGQGLSGANVLTF.

The rearrangement uses TRBV6-5 and TRBJ2-7; perhaps TRBD1 as D (5 bases). Germline V CDR1 and CDR2: MNHEY, SVGAGI. Deletions cut 6 bases from V and 7 bases from J, with 10 bases between. The CDR3 length is 11 residues. Written as DNA, the CDR3 is TGTGCCAGCAGAAAGGGGTGGGAGCAGTACTTC. Translating gives CASRKGWEQYF.